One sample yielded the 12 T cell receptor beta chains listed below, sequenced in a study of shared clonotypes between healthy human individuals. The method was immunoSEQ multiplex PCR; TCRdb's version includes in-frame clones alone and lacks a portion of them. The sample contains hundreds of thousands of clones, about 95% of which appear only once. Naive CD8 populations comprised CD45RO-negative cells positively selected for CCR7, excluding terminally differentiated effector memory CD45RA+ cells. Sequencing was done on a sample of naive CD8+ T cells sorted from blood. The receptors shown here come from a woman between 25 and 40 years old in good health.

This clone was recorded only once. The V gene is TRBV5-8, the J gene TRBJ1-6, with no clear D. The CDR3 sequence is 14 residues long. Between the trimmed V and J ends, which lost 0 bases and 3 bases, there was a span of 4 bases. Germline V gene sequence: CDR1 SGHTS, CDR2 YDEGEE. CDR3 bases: TGTGCCAGCAGCTTGGGCATCTATAATTCACCCCTCCACTTT. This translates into CASSLGIYNSPLHF.

DNA for the CDR3: TGTGCCAGCAGCTTAGCTCTCGGAAACACCATATATTTT. Amino acid sequence: CASSLALGNTIYF. V usage is TRBV7-2 and J usage is TRBJ1-3; D is uncertain. Trimming stripped 0 bases from V and 4 bases from J, with 4 bases between. This CDR3 spans 13 amino acids. In germline, CDR1 is SGHTA, CDR2 FQGNSA.

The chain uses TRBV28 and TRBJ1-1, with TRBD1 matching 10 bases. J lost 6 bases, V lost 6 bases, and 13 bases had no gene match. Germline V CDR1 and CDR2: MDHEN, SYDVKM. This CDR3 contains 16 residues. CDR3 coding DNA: TGTGCCAGCAGCAAAGGGACAGGGGACCTATGGCCTGAAGCTTTCTTT. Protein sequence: CASSKGTGDLWPEAFF.

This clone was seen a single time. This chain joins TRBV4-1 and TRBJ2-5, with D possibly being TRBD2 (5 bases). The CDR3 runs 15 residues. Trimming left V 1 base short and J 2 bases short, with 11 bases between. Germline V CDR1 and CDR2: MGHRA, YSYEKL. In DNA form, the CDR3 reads TGCGCCAGCAGCCAAGCCCTCGGGGTACAAGAGACCCAGTACTTC. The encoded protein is CASSQALGVQETQYF.

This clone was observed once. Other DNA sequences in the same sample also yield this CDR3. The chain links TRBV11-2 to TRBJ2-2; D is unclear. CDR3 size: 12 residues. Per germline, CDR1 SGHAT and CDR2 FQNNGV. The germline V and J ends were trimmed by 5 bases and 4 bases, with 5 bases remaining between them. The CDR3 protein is CASSRGTGELFF. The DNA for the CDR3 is TGTGCCAGCAGCCGAGGCACCGGGGAGCTGTTTTTT.

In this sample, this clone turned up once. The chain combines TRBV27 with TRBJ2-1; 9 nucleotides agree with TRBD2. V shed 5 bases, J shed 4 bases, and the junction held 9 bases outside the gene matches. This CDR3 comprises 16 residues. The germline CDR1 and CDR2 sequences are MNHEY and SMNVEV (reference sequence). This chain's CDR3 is CASSQRLAASYNEQFF. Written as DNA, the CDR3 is TGTGCCAGCAGTCAAAGACTAGCGGCCTCTTACAATGAGCAGTTCTTC.

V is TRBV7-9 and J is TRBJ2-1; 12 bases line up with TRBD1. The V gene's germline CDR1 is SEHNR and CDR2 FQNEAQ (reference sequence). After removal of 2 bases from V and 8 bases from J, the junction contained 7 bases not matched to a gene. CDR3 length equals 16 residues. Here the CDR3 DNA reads TGTGCCAGCAGCTTATTGTCCGGGACAGGGGGCGATGAGCAGTTCTTC. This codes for CASSLLSGTGGDEQFF.

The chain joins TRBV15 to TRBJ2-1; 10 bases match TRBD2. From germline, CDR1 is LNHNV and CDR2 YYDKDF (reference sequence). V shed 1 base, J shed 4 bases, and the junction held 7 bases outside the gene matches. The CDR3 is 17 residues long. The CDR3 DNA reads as TGTGCCACCAGCAGAGCCCTAGCGGGAGCCCCTTACAATGAGCAGTTCTTC. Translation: CATSRALAGAPYNEQFF.

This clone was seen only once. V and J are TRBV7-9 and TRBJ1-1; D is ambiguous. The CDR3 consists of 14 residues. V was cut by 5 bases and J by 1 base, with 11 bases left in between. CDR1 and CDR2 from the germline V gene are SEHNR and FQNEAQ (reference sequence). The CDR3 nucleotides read TGTGCCAGCAGCGACCGAAATCCGAACACTGAAGCTTTCTTT. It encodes CASSDRNPNTEAFF.

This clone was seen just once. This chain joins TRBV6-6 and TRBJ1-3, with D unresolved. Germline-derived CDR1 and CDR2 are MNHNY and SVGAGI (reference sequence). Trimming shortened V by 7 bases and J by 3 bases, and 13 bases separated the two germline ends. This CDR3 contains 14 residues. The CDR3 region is CASTQPGDGNTIYF. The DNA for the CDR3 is TGTGCCAGCACCCAGCCTGGTGATGGAAACACCATATATTTT.

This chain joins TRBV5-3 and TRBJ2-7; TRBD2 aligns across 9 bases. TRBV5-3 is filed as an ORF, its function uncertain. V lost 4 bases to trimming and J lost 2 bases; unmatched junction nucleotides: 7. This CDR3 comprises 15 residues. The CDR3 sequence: CARSAFAGGPYEQYF. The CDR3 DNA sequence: TGTGCCAGAAGCGCCTTTGCGGGAGGGCCCTACGAGCAGTACTTC.

For the CDR3, the DNA is TGTGCCAGCAGAACCGGGACAGGGCTGGATACGCAGTATTTT. Its translation: CASRTGTGLDTQYF. The chain links TRBV28 to TRBJ2-3, with 9 bases that match TRBD1. V gave up 6 bases and J gave up 6 bases; unmatched junction bases: 7. From germline, CDR1 is MDHEN and CDR2 SYDVKM. CDR3 length: 14 amino acids.